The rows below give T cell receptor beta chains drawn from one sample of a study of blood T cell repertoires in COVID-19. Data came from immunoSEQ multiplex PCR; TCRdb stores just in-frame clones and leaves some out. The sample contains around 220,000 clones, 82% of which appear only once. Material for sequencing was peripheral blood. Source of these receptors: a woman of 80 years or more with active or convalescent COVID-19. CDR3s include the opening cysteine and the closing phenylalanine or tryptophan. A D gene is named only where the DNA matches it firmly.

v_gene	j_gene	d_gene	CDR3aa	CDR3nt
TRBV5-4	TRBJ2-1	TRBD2	CASSLGTSGGASLYNEQFF	TGTGCCAGCAGCTTGGGGACTAGCGGGGGGGCAAGCCTCTACAATGAGCAGTTCTTC
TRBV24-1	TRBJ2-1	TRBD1	CATSDRTGGNEQFF	TGTGCCACCAGTGACCGAACAGGGGGCAATGAGCAGTTCTTC
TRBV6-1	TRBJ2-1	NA	CASSERQAEQFF	TGTGCCAGCAGTGAACGACAGGCCGAGCAGTTCTTC
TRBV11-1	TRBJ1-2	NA	CASSLALDRINTYGYTF	TGTGCCAGCAGCTTAGCCCTGGACAGAATAAACACCTATGGCTACACCTTC
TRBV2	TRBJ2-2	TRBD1	CASSVNRGTGELFF	TGTGCCAGCAGTGTTAACAGGGGGACCGGGGAGCTGTTTTTT
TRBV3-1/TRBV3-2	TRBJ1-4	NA	CASSQAGVATNEKLFF	TGTGCCAGCAGCCAAGCAGGGGTTGCAACTAATGAAAAACTGTTTTTT
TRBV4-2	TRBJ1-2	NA	CASSHAGGQNYGYTF	TGTGCCAGCAGCCACGCGGGTGGGCAGAACTATGGCTACACCTTC
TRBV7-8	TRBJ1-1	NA	CASSPTDWDTEAFF	TGTGCCAGCAGCCCGACCGACTGGGACACTGAAGCTTTCTTT
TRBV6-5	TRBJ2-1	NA	CASSYGREQFF	TGTGCCAGCAGTTACGGGAGGGAGCAGTTCTTC
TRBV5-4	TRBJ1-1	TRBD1	CASSLDRGYEAFF	TGTGCCAGCAGCTTGGACAGGGGATATGAAGCTTTCTTT
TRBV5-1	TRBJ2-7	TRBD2	CASSPAGVWNEQYF	TGCGCCAGCAGCCCCGCGGGAGTATGGAACGAGCAGTACTTC
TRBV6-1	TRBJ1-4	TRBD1	CASSEETGTGGLF	TGTGCCAGCAGTGAAGAAACCGGGACAGGGGGGCTTTTT
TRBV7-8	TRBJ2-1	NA	CASSPSREGEQFF	TGTGCCAGCAGCCCCAGTCGTGAGGGAGAGCAGTTCTTC
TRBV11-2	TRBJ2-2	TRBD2	CASSSRGLAELTNTGELFF	TGTGCCAGCAGCTCCCGGGGACTAGCGGAGTTAACGAACACCGGGGAGCTGTTTTTT
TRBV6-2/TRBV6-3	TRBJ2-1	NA	CASSRVGSYNEQFF	TGTGCCAGCAGTCGGGTTGGATCCTACAATGAGCAGTTCTTC
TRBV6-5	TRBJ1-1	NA	CASTQGYGEAFF	TGTGCCAGCACCCAGGGGTATGGTGAAGCTTTCTTT